The sample holds one count of the clone carrying this T cell receptor beta chain. The target antigen is unknown. RNA extraction was followed by reverse transcription into cDNA, which acted as the sequencing template. Produced via immunoSEQ multiplex PCR; TCRdb's table is partial and in-frame only. This repertoire shows around 180,000 clones, 64% found once; its top ten account for under 1.5%. The CDR3 sequence is 13 residues long. The V end was cut by 2 bases, the J end by 7 bases, with 9 bases between. CDR1 LNHNV and CDR2 YYDKDF come from the germline V gene (reference sequence). These data are taken from a study of CD8+ T cells in alopecia areata. Whole-study context: Affected scalp percentage set treated patients' severity scores. General observations from the study: Affected lesional scalp, above all in alopecia totalis/universalis, was more clonal than normal scalp. For baseline CD8+ expansion, any link to response stays uncertain with one nonresponder.

Treatment given: oral pan-JAK inhibitor, 5-10 mg twice daily. Sorting separated CD4+ and CD8+ T cells out of PBMCs. The specimen was CD4+ T cells sorted from blood, collected between weeks 47 and 50, from a patient treated with tofacitinib. This sequence originates from a human donor with alopecia areata. V is TRBV15 and J is TRBJ2-1; a possible D gene is TRBD1 (6 bases). As DNA, the CDR3 is TGTGCCACCAGCAGAAGGACAGTTAATGAGCAGTTCTTC. It encodes CATSRRTVNEQFF.